This T cell receptor (beta chain) appears in the sequencing data of a study of blood T cells in healthy people across ages. Study-wide points: Measured against age, TCR beta diversity per million T cells decreased in a roughly linear manner. Donors of long life had a larger count of naive CD4+ cells and greater diversity than aged donors.

Combining a sample-barcoded 5' primer with a J-beta primer mix, a second PCR ran for 7 to 11 cycles. Every cDNA molecule carried a tag from a template-switch adaptor bearing 12 random nucleotides. TCRdb reanalysed the 5' RACE reads using MiXCR and keeps one entry per CDR3 protein. The data hold hundreds of thousands of distinct CDR3 sequences, with under 45% observed a single time. CDR1 is DFQATT, CDR2 SNEGSKA, per germline (reference sequence). The CDR3 spans 12 residues. The V end lost 1 base, the J end lost 3 bases, and 6 bases lay between the germline ends. Notes on this clonotype: Its antigen remains unknown.

The gene calls are TRBV20-1 and TRBJ1-2; D remains ambiguous. Sequencing was done on a sample of blood. This sequence was found in a man between 60 and 70 years old in good health. The CDR3 loop is CSARVGYYGYTF. In DNA, the CDR3 is TGCAGTGCTAGAGTGGGGTACTATGGCTACACCTTC.